A selection of T cell receptor beta chains follows, all from one sample in a study of blood T cell repertoires in COVID-19. Assay: immunoSEQ multiplex PCR; the TCRdb copy retains only in-frame clones and omits some. The profile covers roughly 350,000 clones, with roughly 86% appearing a single time and about 10% taken by the ten largest. The sample taken for sequencing was peripheral blood. These receptors were obtained from a woman younger than 45 with COVID-19, enrolled during active disease. The CDR3 runs from the conserved cysteine through the conserved F or W. The order of the fields is CDR3 length, clone size, V gene, J gene, D gene, CDR3 DNA, CDR3 protein. The D gene is left open where the match is weak. Clone size is given for some rows only: seen once, a few or many times, or a class if the clone is expanded.

>14|few|TRBV6-6|TRBJ1-2|.
TGTGCCAGCAGACATAGGGAGGGTAGCTATGGCTACACCTTC
CASRHREGSYGYTF
>13|.|TRBV19|TRBJ2-7|.
TGTGCCAGTAGTATGGACATCTCCTACGAGCAGTACTTC
CASSMDISYEQYF
>15|.|TRBV7-2|TRBJ2-1|TRBD2
TGTGCCAGCAGCTTAGCAGCGGGAGGGCGGGTTGAGCAGTTCTTC
CASSLAAGGRVEQFF
>13|few|TRBV9|TRBJ2-1|.
TGTGCCAGCAGCGCCGGGGGGCAGGGTGAGCAGTTCTTC
CASSAGGQGEQFF
>13|.|TRBV2|TRBJ2-5|TRBD2
TGTGCCAGCAGTGAAGTGAACTGGGGGGAGGGCTACTTC
CASSEVNWGEGYF
>14|.|TRBV5-4|TRBJ2-7|.
TGTGCCAGCAGCACCGACGTGGCCAGGTACGAGCAGTACTTC
CASSTDVARYEQYF
>15|once|TRBV13|TRBJ2-2|.
TGTGCCAGCAGCTTAGGTAGACTTAACACCGGGGAGCTGTTTTTT
CASSLGRLNTGELFF
>13|.|TRBV7-9|TRBJ1-1|TRBD1
TGTGCCAGCAGCTTACGGACAGGGAGTGAAGCTTTCTTT
CASSLRTGSEAFF
>13|.|TRBV7-3|TRBJ2-1|.
TGTGCCAGCAGCCCTTATGGGACAAATGAGCAGTTCTTC
CASSPYGTNEQFF
>18|.|TRBV10-3|TRBJ1-2|.
TGTGCCATCTTACCATATCCGACAGGTTTCGGTCCCAACTATGGCTACACCTTC
CAILPYPTGFGPNYGYTF
>18|.|TRBV2|TRBJ2-2|TRBD2
TGTGCCAGCAGTGAGTTTCGGGGGGGCCCACTAAACACCGGGGAGCTGTTTTTT
CASSEFRGGPLNTGELFF
>16|.|TRBV7-2|TRBJ2-7|TRBD2
TGTGCCAGCAGCTTAGCGGGTAGCGGGAGCTCGAAAGAGCAGTACTTC
CASSLAGSGSSKEQYF
>17|.|TRBV11-2|TRBJ2-3|TRBD2
TGTGCCAGCAGCTTAGCAGGACTAGCGGCTAGCACAGATACGCAGTATTTT
CASSLAGLAASTDTQYF
>14|.|TRBV5-1|TRBJ1-2|.
TGCGCCAGCGCGGCTGACAGCACTAACTATGGCTACACCTTC
CASAADSTNYGYTF
>15|.|TRBV6-2/TRBV6-3|TRBJ2-5|.
TGTGCCAGCAGTTACGGTCGCAGGGTCCCAGAGACCCAGTACTTC
CASSYGRRVPETQYF
>15|.|TRBV19|TRBJ1-2|TRBD1
TGTGCCAGTAGTATACGGGACAGCTGGGATTATGGCTACACCTTC
CASSIRDSWDYGYTF
>14|.|TRBV5-1|TRBJ2-1|TRBD2
TGCGCCAGCAGAGGGACTAGCGGGATCTATGAGCAGTTCTTC
CASRGTSGIYEQFF
>16|.|TRBV11-3|TRBJ2-1|TRBD2
TGTGCCAGCAGCCCGACGGGACTAGCGGGAGGGGGTGAGCAGTTCTTC
CASSPTGLAGGGEQFF
>13|.|TRBV3-1/TRBV3-2|TRBJ2-7|TRBD2
TGTGCCAGCAGCCTTGCCGGGGGGTACGAGCAGTACTTC
CASSLAGGYEQYF
>20|.|TRBV2|TRBJ2-3|TRBD2
TGTGCCAGCAAGGGCCCGGGACTAGTAAAGGAAGGATCTAGCACAGATACGCAGTATTTT
CASKGPGLVKEGSSTDTQYF
>15|.|TRBV9|TRBJ1-1|.
TGTGCCAGCAGCGTAGAATCCGGGGTTCGCACTGAAGCTTTCTTT
CASSVESGVRTEAFF
>17|.|TRBV4-1|TRBJ2-1|.
TGCGCCAGCAGCCAAGGATCGGGTCAAGGATCCTACAATGAGCAGTTCTTC
CASSQGSGQGSYNEQFF
>15|.|TRBV10-3|TRBJ2-1|.
TGTGCCACCGCGTGGGGAGATCGAGGTGGCAATGAGCAGTTCTTC
CATAWGDRGGNEQFF
>13|.|TRBV11-2|TRBJ1-2|.
TGTGCCAGCAGCTTTGGACAGATCTATGGCTACACCTTC
CASSFGQIYGYTF
>12|.|TRBV29-1|TRBJ2-5|.
TGCAGCGTTGGGGCAGGGGAAGGGGCCCAGTACTTC
CSVGAGEGAQYF
>12|.|TRBV14|TRBJ1-2|.
TGTGCCAGCAGCCGGGTGGGCCGGGGCTACACCTTC
CASSRVGRGYTF
>15|.|TRBV9|TRBJ2-1|TRBD2
TGTGCCAGCAGCGCTACTAGCGGAGTCTACAATGAGCAGTTCTTC
CASSATSGVYNEQFF
>14|few|TRBV28|TRBJ2-7|TRBD1
TGTGCCAGCAGTTTGGGGGACAGATTCGGCGAGCAGTACTTC
CASSLGDRFGEQYF
>17|.|TRBV15|TRBJ2-6|.
TGTGCCACCAGCAGAGCCCTAGGGGGGGAAGGGGCCAACGTCCTGACTTTC
CATSRALGGEGANVLTF
>14|.|TRBV7-9|TRBJ2-3|.
TGTGCCAGCAGCCCTACAGGGTTTGCAGATACGCAGTATTTT
CASSPTGFADTQYF
>15|once|TRBV18|TRBJ2-2|TRBD2
TGTGCCAGCTCACCGGGACTATCGAACACCGGGGAGCTGTTTTTT
CASSPGLSNTGELFF
>16|.|TRBV7-3|TRBJ2-2|.
TGTGCCAGCAGCCCGGGGGTAGGGGAAGGGACCGGGGAGCTGTTTTTT
CASSPGVGEGTGELFF